This T cell receptor (beta chain) appears in the sequencing data of a study of T-cell reconstitution after alpha-beta-depleted transplantation in children. This clonotype turned up a few times. The antigen is not known. The study's findings and limits: At day 60, the high TCRbeta diversity found in some patients originated from recipient T cells and thymic progenitors that had survived. Roughly two months post-transplant, alpha-beta T cells reportedly originated from several hundred graft clones that had expanded. Newly generated T cells supplied most T-cell counts and diversity one year post-transplant.

Unique molecular identifiers were incorporated when the TCRbeta library was constructed. One entry per CDR3 protein results from TCRdb running MiXCR on the PCR reads. Altogether some 600,000 distinct CDR3 sequences are present, under 15% being singletons, with the ten largest covering over 2%. The trim removed 5 bases at V and 2 bases at J, leaving 7 bases unmatched. The germline CDR1 and CDR2 sequences are SGHTA and FQGNSA. CDR3 length: 15 amino acids. The sample was PBMCs, mostly from graft donor cells, taken 360 days after TCRalphabeta/CD19-depleted stem cell transplant. The rearrangement links TRBV7-2 to TRBJ2-7, with 9 bases aligning to TRBD2. The clonotype was recovered from a male patient between 5 and 17 years old who had a stem cell transplant for acute myeloid leukemia, so the T cells may come from the graft donor. The chain's CDR3 is CASSHGASGTYEQYF. CDR3 nucleotide sequence: TGTGCCAGCAGCCATGGGGCTAGCGGGACCTACGAGCAGTACTTC.